Presented here are 19 T cell receptor beta chains from one specimen sequenced in a study of blood T cell repertoires in COVID-19. TCRdb's table, derived via immunoSEQ multiplex PCR, lists solely in-frame clones and lacks some. The sample holds approximately 68,000 clones; roughly 82% are singletons and the top ten take around 20%. Sequencing was done on a sample of peripheral blood. These receptors originate from a human donor in a cohort sampled during active COVID-19.

This clone showed up just once. The chain is built from TRBV5-8 and TRBJ1-6; tentatively, D is TRBD1 (5 bases). CDR1 is SGHTS, CDR2 YDEGEE, per germline. V lost 9 bases and J 10 bases, leaving 23 bases between the germline ends. The length of the CDR3 is 15 residues. CDR3 region: CATTIGGIRSSPLHF. The DNA for the CDR3 is TGTGCCACCACTATCGGGGGGATAAGGAGCTCACCCCTCCACTTT.

The chain employs TRBV11-2 and TRBJ2-5, with 7 bases that match TRBD2. After removal of 2 bases from V and 3 bases from J, the junction contained 3 bases not matched to a gene. CDR3 size: 14 residues. The germline gives CDR1 SGHAT, CDR2 FQNNGV. The CDR3 DNA is TGTGCCAGCAGCTTATATCGGGGGGAAGAGACCCAGTACTTC. It is translated as CASSLYRGEETQYF.

The gene calls are TRBV6-5 and TRBJ1-4; no clear D. The CDR3 runs to 11 residues. Germline V gives CDR1 MNHEY, CDR2 SVGAGI. Deletions cut 7 bases from V and 5 bases from J, with 5 bases between. CDR3 nucleotides: TGTGCCAGCACCCAGAATGAAAAACTGTTTTTT. Protein: CASTQNEKLFF.

This chain links TRBV6-5 with TRBJ2-1; D unresolved. This CDR3 contains 11 residues. V was trimmed by 8 bases and J by 5 bases, leaving 7 bases between them. CDR1 and CDR2 from the germline V gene are MNHEY and SVGAGI. The CDR3, as DNA: TGTGCCAGCCGGGTCCACAATGAGCAGTTCTTC. Translated: CASRVHNEQFF.

The V gene is TRBV6-5, the J gene TRBJ1-2; 9 positions agree with TRBD1. V was pared by 8 bases and J by 8 bases, with 6 bases of the junction left unmatched. The CDR3 consists of 12 residues. Germline lookup yields CDR1 MNHEY and CDR2 SVGAGI. In DNA, the CDR3 is TGTGCCAGCCACAGGGGGCAGGAAGGCTACACCTTC. Its translation is CASHRGQEGYTF.

The chain carries TRBV11-2 and TRBJ2-7, with no clear D. CDR3 length: 14 amino acids. The germline V gene encodes CDR1 SGHAT and CDR2 FQNNGV. The ends were cut back, 5 bases at V and 0 bases at J, with 11 bases in the middle. CDR3: CASSLSLSSYEQYF. DNA of the CDR3: TGTGCCAGCAGCCTCTCACTGAGCTCCTACGAGCAGTACTTC.

This chain connects TRBV21-1 to TRBJ1-5. TRBV21-1 is a pseudogene. This CDR3 is 14 amino acids long. CDR3 bases: TGTGCCAGCAGCAAAGGAGAGGTTGATCAGCCCCAGCATTTT. It codes for CASSKGEVDQPQHF.

This chain uses TRBV2 with TRBJ2-7, with 11 bases aligning to TRBD1. Germline V lookup: CDR1 SNHLY, CDR2 FYNNEI. The CDR3 has 13 amino acids. With V trimmed by 7 bases and J by 4 bases, 3 bases remained unmatched. The CDR3 is CASTGTGGYEQYF. The CDR3 nucleotides read TGTGCCAGCACAGGGACAGGGGGGTACGAGCAGTACTTC. The full variable domain, in which reference TRBV2 and TRBJ2-7 provide the parts outside the CDR3, is EPEVTQTPSHQVTQMGQEVILRCVPISNHLYFYWYRQILGQKVEFLVSFYNNEISEKSEIFDDQFSVERPDGSNFTLKIRSTKLEDSAMYFCASTGTGGYEQYFGPGTRLTVT.

The V and J genes are TRBV6-5 and TRBJ2-1, with TRBD2 matching over 8 bases. The CDR3 contains 15 residues. After removal of 2 bases from V and 5 bases from J, the junction contained 5 bases not matched to a gene. CDR1 is MNHEY, CDR2 SVGAGI, per germline. In DNA form, the CDR3 reads TGTGCCAGCAGTTACCCGGGGGGGGCGGACAATGAGCAGTTCTTC. Protein: CASSYPGGADNEQFF.

The genes are TRBV5-1 and TRBJ2-7, with D possibly being TRBD2 (6 bases). Per germline, CDR1 SGHRS and CDR2 YFSETQ. CDR3 size: 13 residues. Trimming cost V 4 bases and J 5 bases, with 13 bases left between them. CDR3 protein: CASSAGSSDEQYF. CDR3 in DNA: TGCGCCAGCAGCGCGGGATCGTCAGACGAGCAGTACTTC.

The chain uses TRBV24-1 and TRBJ1-5; 8 nucleotides align to TRBD1. Germline V lookup: CDR1 KGHDR, CDR2 SFDVKD. The V segment lost 4 bases and the J segment 4 bases; nucleotides outside the gene matches: 8. CDR3 length: 16 residues. CDR3 loop: CATSDPDRVVNQPQHF. The CDR3 region has the DNA TGTGCCACCAGTGACCCGGACAGGGTCGTAAATCAGCCCCAGCATTTT.

This clone has only a few counts. V gene TRBV5-1 combines with J gene TRBJ1-1; D gene ambiguous. The germline CDR1 and CDR2 sequences are SGHRS and YFSETQ. The CDR3 runs to 14 residues. Trimming shortened V by 1 base and J by 0 bases, and 7 bases separated the two germline ends. CDR3: CASSLISMNTEAFF. The CDR3, as DNA: TGCGCCAGCAGCTTGATCTCTATGAACACTGAAGCTTTCTTT.

This clone was seen a handful of times. The V gene is TRBV3-1 (or the pseudogene TRBV3-2), the J gene TRBJ1-2, with TRBD1 matching 7 bases. This CDR3 region has 17 residues. Germline V gives CDR1 LGHDT, CDR2 YNNKEL (reference sequence). V gave up 0 bases and J gave up 4 bases; unmatched junction bases: 11. The CDR3 loop reads CASSQDLVFTGAYGYTF. CDR3 sequence (DNA): TGTGCCAGCAGCCAAGATTTGGTCTTCACAGGGGCCTATGGCTACACCTTC.

This clone was recorded once. The genes are TRBV18 and TRBJ2-6, with 7 bases lining up with TRBD2. Losses at the gene ends were 4 bases for V and 2 bases for J; bases not matched to a gene: 2. Germline assignment: CDR1 KGHSH and CDR2 LQKENI. CDR3 length: 15 amino acids. CDR3 loop: CASSLGGAGANVLTF. The DNA of the CDR3 is TGTGCCAGCTCACTTGGGGGGGCTGGGGCCAACGTCCTGACTTTC.

This chain joins TRBV4-2 and TRBJ2-7; weak D call: TRBD2 (5 bases). The V end was cut by 0 bases, the J end by 2 bases, with 11 bases between. The germline V gene encodes CDR1 LGHNA and CDR2 YNFKEQ. This CDR3 is 15 amino acids long. CDR3 protein: CASSQDWRSTYEQYF. CDR3 coding DNA: TGTGCCAGCAGCCAAGATTGGAGGTCGACCTACGAGCAGTACTTC.

The chain links TRBV18 to TRBJ1-1; perhaps TRBD1 as D (5 bases). Germline lookup yields CDR1 KGHSH and CDR2 LQKENI. Trimming cost V 4 bases and J 5 bases, with 14 bases left between them. The CDR3 is 14 residues long. CDR3 sequence (DNA): TGTGCCAGCTCACACCCGGGGGAGGTGACTGAAGCTTTCTTT. Its translation: CASSHPGEVTEAFF. The entire variable domain, with the rest obtained from reference TRBV18 and TRBJ1-1, is as follows: NAGVMQNPRHLVRRRGQEARLRCSPMKGHSHVYWYRQLPEEGLKFMVYLQKENIIDESGMPKERFSAEFPKEGPSILRIQQVVRGDSAAYFCASSHPGEVTEAFFGQGTRLTVV.

The V call is TRBV27, the J call TRBJ2-7; 8 bases align to TRBD1. The length of the CDR3 is 14 residues. With V trimmed by 3 bases and J by 2 bases, 3 bases remained unmatched. Per germline, CDR1 MNHEY and CDR2 SMNVEV (reference sequence). This CDR3 is CASSFGTGTYEQYF. CDR3 DNA sequence: TGTGCCAGCAGTTTCGGGACAGGAACCTACGAGCAGTACTTC.

The V gene is TRBV5-1, the J gene TRBJ2-2, with 8 bases lining up with TRBD2. The germline V gene has CDR1 SGHRS and CDR2 YFSETQ. V lost 0 bases and J lost 0; bases outside the gene matches: 4. The CDR3 has 17 residues. The CDR3 DNA sequence: TGCGCCAGCAGCTTGGGACGGGGGGGCGCGAACACCGGGGAGCTGTTTTTT. Amino acids: CASSLGRGGANTGELFF.

The rearrangement links TRBV19 to TRBJ2-7; TRBD1 matches at 10 bases. The V and J ends lost 6 bases and 2 bases, in that order; junction bases with no gene match: 4. Per germline, CDR1 LNHDA and CDR2 SQIVND (reference sequence). CDR3 length: 14 amino acids. The CDR3 protein is CASRPGTGAYEQYF. The CDR3 DNA reads as TGTGCCAGTAGACCCGGGACAGGGGCCTACGAGCAGTACTTC.